Listed below are T cell receptor beta chains from one sample, sequenced in a study of T cells in Graves' hyperthyroidism and ophthalmopathy. Using its own MiXCR run on the multiplex PCR reads, TCRdb lists one record per CDR3 protein. The table has hundreds of thousands of distinct CDR3 sequences, approximately 16% seen once. Sequences were obtained from blood. The source of these receptors is a woman between 18 and 29 years old with Graves' hyperthyroidism. The CDR3 runs from the conserved cysteine through the conserved F or W. The D gene is left open where the match is weak. Clone sizes are given selectively: once, few, many, or a class where the clone is expanded.

>many|.|TRBJ2-7|14|TRBV20-1
TGCAGTGCCGGGGTGCACAGGGTAAACTACGAGCAGTACTTC
CSAGVHRVNYEQYF
>few|TRBD1|TRBJ2-7|17|TRBV2
TGTGCCAGCAGTGAGGACTCTAACAGGGGGCGACAGTACGAGCAGTACTTC
CASSEDSNRGRQYEQYF
>many|.|TRBJ2-1|13|TRBV6-6
TGTGCCAGCAGTTACGATGGCTACAATGAGCAGTTCTTC
CASSYDGYNEQFF
>.|TRBD1|TRBJ1-6|14|TRBV5-1
TGCGCCAGCAGCCAGGGACAGGGCACGACACCCCTCCACTTT
CASSQGQGTTPLHF
>many|.|TRBJ2-3|13|TRBV7-9
TGTGCCAGCAGACTAGGACAGTCAGATACGCAGTATTTT
CASRLGQSDTQYF
>.|.|TRBJ2-3|16|TRBV27
TGTGCCAGCAGTTACTTGGTGACGGTGTCCACAGATACGCAGTATTTT
CASSYLVTVSTDTQYF
>.|TRBD2|TRBJ2-2|14|TRBV5-6
TGTGCCAGCAGCTTGGGGACTAGCACCGGGGAGCTGTTTTTT
CASSLGTSTGELFF
>many|.|TRBJ2-7|15|TRBV3-1
TGTGCCAGCAGCCACGCGGGAAAAGTCCTGTACGAGCAGTACTTC
CASSHAGKVLYEQYF
>.|.|TRBJ2-1|16|TRBV6-1
TGTGCCAGCAGTGTCCTGACAGTAAGCTCCTACAATGAGCAGTTCTTC
CASSVLTVSSYNEQFF
>many|.|TRBJ1-5|13|TRBV2
TGTGCCAGCAGGGGGACTAGCAATCAGCCCCAGCATTTT
CASRGTSNQPQHF
>few|.|TRBJ2-1|11|TRBV30
TGTGCCTGGATGAGGGCGGACTCTGGGTTCTTC
CAWMRADSGFF
>once|.|TRBJ2-5|11|TRBV18
TGTGCCAGCTCCCACCAAGAGACCCAGTGCTTC
CASSHQETQCF
>.|TRBD2|TRBJ2-1|17|TRBV4-2
TGTGCCAGCAGCCAAGATCCAGTAGCGGGAGCATTTGGTGAGCAGTTCTTC
CASSQDPVAGAFGEQFF
>.|.|TRBJ2-2|14|TRBV27
TGTGCCAGCAGTTTCCGAGGGGGGCCCGGGGAGCTGTTTTTT
CASSFRGGPGELFF
>many|TRBD2|TRBJ2-3|18|TRBV11-3
TGTGCCAGCAGCCATCCCCCCCTATTAGCGGGGGTGGGAGATACGCAGTATTTT
CASSHPPLLAGVGDTQYF
>few|TRBD1|TRBJ2-1|12|TRBV20-1
TGCAGTGCCCCAACAGGGGCGGGTGAGCAGTTCTTC
CSAPTGAGEQFF
>.|.|TRBJ1-5|16|TRBV6-2/TRBV6-3
TGTGCCAGCAGTCGAGGGGGAGCCTATAGCAATCAGCCCCAGCATTTT
CASSRGGAYSNQPQHF
>.|.|TRBJ2-1|16|TRBV2
TGTGCCAGCAGCGTCCGACTCCCTAGGAGTAACAATGAGCAGTTCTTC
CASSVRLPRSNNEQFF
>many|TRBD2|TRBJ2-1|15|TRBV27
TGTGCCAGCAGCTTAAGACTAGCGGGGTACAATGAGCAGTTCTTC
CASSLRLAGYNEQFF
>many|.|TRBJ2-7|15|TRBV12-3/TRBV12-4
TGTGCCAGCAGTTTAGCGGAGGGCGAAAACTACGAGCAGTACTTC
CASSLAEGENYEQYF
>many|TRBD1|TRBJ2-2|15|TRBV10-1
TGCGCCAGCAGTAAGACAGGGGACCATTTGGAGGAGCTGTTTTTT
CASSKTGDHLEELFF
>.|TRBD2|TRBJ2-1|18|TRBV6-9
TGTGCCAGCAGTTGGACTAGCGGGGGGCGGAGCTCCTACAATGAGCAGTTCTTC
CASSWTSGGRSSYNEQFF
>.|.|TRBJ2-1|14|TRBV12-3/TRBV12-4
TGTGCCAGCAGTTCCCCACTAGACTACAATGAGCAGTTCTTC
CASSSPLDYNEQFF
>many|TRBD2|TRBJ2-3|15|TRBV12-3/TRBV12-4
TGTGCCAGCAGTTCGACTAGCGGGAGGACAGATACGCAGTATTTT
CASSSTSGRTDTQYF
>many|.|TRBJ1-5|14|TRBV30
TGTGCCTGGAGTGAAGGGCAGAGCAATCAGCCCCAGCATTTT
CAWSEGQSNQPQHF
>many|TRBD1|TRBJ1-4|16|TRBV5-1
TGCGCCAGCAGCTTGGCCGGGACAGGGACTAATGAAAAACTGTTTTTT
CASSLAGTGTNEKLFF
>.|.|TRBJ2-3|14|TRBV19
TGTGCCAGTAGTATAGGGGGAGGCACAGATACGCAGTATTTT
CASSIGGGTDTQYF
>many|.|TRBJ1-3|15|TRBV3-1
TGTGCCAGCAGCCAAGACGCGTTCTCTGGAAACACCATATATTTT
CASSQDAFSGNTIYF
>many|.|TRBJ2-5|17|TRBV7-8
TGTGCCAGCCAACAGAGGGTAGCGTACAGATTCCAAGAGACCCAGTACTTC
CASQQRVAYRFQETQYF
>few|.|TRBJ1-3|14|TRBV4-3
TGCGCCAGCAGCCCCAACTTCTCTGGAAACACCATATATTTT
CASSPNFSGNTIYF
>many|.|TRBJ1-2|18|TRBV11-3
TGTGCCAGCAGCTTAGATGGATCGGGGCCAGCGAATAACTATGGCTACACCTTC
CASSLDGSGPANNYGYTF
>many|TRBD2|TRBJ2-7|14|TRBV20-1
TGCAGTGCTCCGAAGACTAGCGGTAGGGACGAGCAGTACTTC
CSAPKTSGRDEQYF
>.|.|TRBJ1-4|13|TRBV29-1
TGCAGCGTTGGAGAGGGGGGCGGTGAAAAACTGTTTTTT
CSVGEGGGEKLFF
>.|TRBD2|TRBJ2-1|15|TRBV4-3
TGCGCCAGCAGCAACCGGATAGCGGGGTACAATGAGCAGTTCTTC
CASSNRIAGYNEQFF
>.|.|TRBJ1-5|15|TRBV12-3/TRBV12-4
TGTGCCAGCAGCCGAACGACACACCCCAATCAGCCCCAGCATTTT
CASSRTTHPNQPQHF
>.|TRBD2|TRBJ2-3|15|TRBV10-1
TGCGCCAGCAGTGGGCTAACGGGGGGAACAGATACGCAGTATTTT
CASSGLTGGTDTQYF